Listed below are T cell receptor beta chains from one sample, sequenced in a study of T cells in localized non-small cell lung cancer. Produced via immunoSEQ multiplex PCR; TCRdb's table is partial and in-frame only. The repertoire consists of roughly 58,000 clones, with roughly 79% occurring once and the leading ten covering 4.7%. The specimen was PBMCs, collected before any cancer treatment. The receptors stem from a man aged 40 to 70 with stage II lung adenocarcinoma. The CDR3 runs from the conserved cysteine through the conserved F or W. The D gene is left open where the match is weak. Clone size is not always given. Where it is, it says once, few, many or a class for expanded clones.

j_call d_call clone_size v_call cdr3_nt cdr3_aa
TRBJ2-1 . . TRBV6-5 TGTGCCAGCAGTTACTATCGGACAGTTTACAATGAGCAGTTCTTC CASSYYRTVYNEQFF
TRBJ2-7 TRBD1 . TRBV20-1 TGCAGTGCTTCAGGGACAGCGGCTACCATCTTC CSASGTAATIF
TRBJ2-2 TRBD1 . TRBV6-5 TGTGCCAGCAGTCGGACAGGACCGAACACCGGGGAGCTGTTTTTT CASSRTGPNTGELFF
TRBJ2-1 TRBD1 . TRBV30 TGTGCCTGGAGTGTACACAGGGGTAATGAGCAGTTCTTC CAWSVHRGNEQFF
TRBJ1-5 . few TRBV6-5 TGTGCCAGCAGGGCCAGAAATAGCAATCAGCCCCAGCATTTT CASRARNSNQPQHF
TRBJ1-1 . . TRBV4-2 TGTGCCAGCAGCCAAGAGGGAGGCCTTATGAACACTGAAGCTTTCTTT CASSQEGGLMNTEAFF
TRBJ2-7 TRBD1 once TRBV19 TGTGCCAGTAGTCCCGGGGACAGTGGGCGTTACGAGCAGTACTTC CASSPGDSGRYEQYF
TRBJ1-2 TRBD1 . TRBV4-3 TGCGCCAGCAGCCAAGATCACGACAGGGGGGGCTATGGCTACACCTTC CASSQDHDRGGYGYTF
TRBJ2-3 TRBD1 . TRBV5-1 TGCGCCAGCCAGGAGCAGGGGGCCACAGATACGCAGTATTTT CASQEQGATDTQYF
TRBJ1-2 . . TRBV28 TGTGCCAGCAGTTTAGGGCATAACTATGGCTACACCTTC CASSLGHNYGYTF
TRBJ2-2 TRBD2 . TRBV27 TGTGCCAGCAGTTTAATCGGTCTAGCGGGAAAAGGCGGGGAGCTGTTTTTT CASSLIGLAGKGGELFF
TRBJ1-2 . . TRBV19 TGTGCCAGTAGTATAGAGGAGGCTGGGACCACCACTTCTAACTATGGCTACACCTTC CASSIEEAGTTTSNYGYTF
TRBJ1-1 TRBD1 . TRBV5-1 TGCGCCAGCAGCTTGAGAGACAGGGCCTCGAACACTGAAGCTTTCTTT CASSLRDRASNTEAFF
TRBJ2-1 . . TRBV11-3 TGTGCCAGCAGCTTAATAGGGGGCTCCTACAATGAGCAGTTCTTC CASSLIGGSYNEQFF
TRBJ1-5 . . TRBV7-3 TGTGCCAGCAGCCTCCCAGGGACGGGTGGGCAGCCCCAGCATTTT CASSLPGTGGQPQHF
TRBJ1-2 . . TRBV18 TGTGCCAGCTCACCGGAGGGCCGTGGAGGCTACACCTTC CASSPEGRGGYTF
TRBJ2-1 TRBD2 few TRBV5-5 TGTGCCAGCAGCTTGGGGGCCGGGACTAGCTACAATGAGCAGTTCTTC CASSLGAGTSYNEQFF